The 18 T cell receptor beta chains listed next were all sequenced from one sample in a study of human T cells and chemical hapten exposure. Time point denoted: patch test 2, 6 weeks after DPC sensitization. The treatment denotes: therapeutic diphenylcyclopropenone sensitization with weekly scalp DPC. One entry per CDR3 protein, called by TCRdb with MiXCR from the RACE reads. Here the sample spans 360,000 or so distinct CDR3 sequences, more than 5% being singletons. The specimen was whole blood, collected in connection with sensitization to the hapten diphenylcyclopropenone (DPC). Receptors were obtained from a woman aged 18-29 years with alopecia areata. Some clones in this sample may be carry-over from other donors' samples.

This clonotype was detected only a few times. This chain connects TRBV28 to TRBJ2-6; 8 bases line up with TRBD1. The ends lost 1 base at V and 2 bases at J; junction bases unmatched: 7. This CDR3 region has 18 residues. Germline CDR1 reads MDHEN; CDR2 reads SYDVKM. The chain's CDR3 is CASSLSGGRGPGANVLTF. CDR3 nucleotide sequence: TGTGCCAGCAGTTTATCCGGTGGCAGGGGGCCTGGGGCCAACGTCCTGACTTTC.

This chain links TRBV4-2 with TRBJ2-1; 11 bases fit TRBD1. CDR1 is LGHNA and CDR2 is YNFKEQ in the germline V gene. The CDR3 runs to 16 residues. V was clipped by 1 base and J by 6 bases; unmatched bases: 5. CDR3 in DNA: TGTGCCAGCAGCCAAGGGGGACAGGGGGACCGCAATGAGCAGTTCTTC. Its translation: CASSQGGQGDRNEQFF.

This chain connects TRBV7-9 to TRBJ1-2, with a tentative D call TRBD1 (5 bases). Trimming removed 5 bases from V and 4 bases from J, with 14 bases in between. CDR1 is SEHNR, CDR2 FQNEAQ, per germline (reference sequence). The CDR3 length is 14 residues. The CDR3 DNA reads as TGTGCCAGCAGCCATACAGGATTTGTCTATGGCTACACCTTC. Protein product: CASSHTGFVYGYTF.

This clonotype was seen at least ten times. The chain links TRBV7-8 to TRBJ1-1; D not certain. CDR3 length: 15 amino acids. Trimming pared 0 bases from V and 1 base from J, leaving 9 bases between. In germline, CDR1 is SGHVS, CDR2 FQNEAQ. CDR3 protein: CASSLATRRNTEAFF. In DNA form, the CDR3 reads TGTGCCAGCAGCTTAGCGACTAGACGGAACACTGAAGCTTTCTTT.

The chain is built from TRBV12-3 or TRBV12-4 and TRBJ1-4, with D tentatively TRBD1 (5 bases). The CDR3 covers 15 residues. The germline V and J ends were trimmed by 6 bases and 3 bases, with 14 bases remaining between them. DNA of the CDR3: TGTGCCAGCAGCCCCCTGACAGCCGCTAATGAAAAACTGTTTTTT. This sequence encodes CASSPLTAANEKLFF.

This clonotype was seen many times. The chain is built from TRBV11-1 and TRBJ2-4, with TRBD1 matching 7 bases. Losses at the gene ends were 5 bases for V and 5 bases for J; bases not matched to a gene: 3. There are 13 residues in the CDR3. Germline CDR1 is SGHAT and CDR2 is FQDESV (reference sequence). The DNA of the CDR3 is TGTGCCAGCAGCCAAGGACAGGAAAACATTCAGTACTTC. Protein sequence: CASSQGQENIQYF.

This clonotype was picked up many times. The chain uses TRBV7-3 and TRBJ2-3; 9 nucleotides agree with TRBD2. V lost 5 bases, J lost 2 bases, and 8 bases stayed unmatched. This CDR3 has 16 residues. Germline values: CDR1 SGHTA, CDR2 FQGTGA. This chain's CDR3 is CASSPGTSLLTDTQYF. In DNA form, the CDR3 reads TGTGCCAGCAGCCCTGGGACTAGCCTCCTCACAGATACGCAGTATTTT.

The V call is TRBV24-1, the J call TRBJ2-3; no firm D call. Germline assignment: CDR1 KGHDR and CDR2 SFDVKD. The CDR3 is made up of 13 amino acids. V lost 1 base to trimming and J lost 6 bases, with 7 bases between them. CDR3 DNA sequence: TGTGCCACCAGTGATTTTGACCTGGATACGCAGTATTTT. Its protein product is CATSDFDLDTQYF.

The CDR3: CASSPGTAGRYF. The CDR3, as DNA: TGTGCCAGCAGCCCCGGGACCGCGGGGAGGTACTTC. The gene calls are TRBV14 and TRBJ2-7, with a tentative D call TRBD2 (6 bases). V lost 4 bases to trimming and J lost 12 bases, with 16 bases between them. The CDR3 totals 12 residues. Germline V lookup: CDR1 SGHDN, CDR2 FVKESK.

The chain joins TRBV28 to TRBJ2-5; D is ambiguous. Between the trimmed V and J ends, which lost 8 bases and 4 bases, there was a span of 11 bases. The CDR3 extends over 12 amino acids. CDR1 and CDR2 (germline): MDHEN, SYDVKM. The CDR3 protein is CASCPTGETQYF. For the CDR3, the DNA is TGTGCCAGCTGCCCTACGGGAGAGACCCAGTACTTC.

This clonotype showed up many times. The V gene is TRBV7-2, the J gene TRBJ2-5; either TRBD1 or TRBD2 may fit D (5 bases each). Germline CDR1 and CDR2: SGHTA and FQGNSA. V was pared by 1 base and J by 1 base, with 10 bases between. The CDR3 has 15 amino acids. This chain's CDR3 is CASSLESGPQETQYF. The CDR3 DNA follows: TGTGCCAGCAGCTTAGAGTCGGGGCCCCAAGAGACCCAGTACTTC.

This clonotype has a count of ten or more. The rearrangement links TRBV7-3 to TRBJ1-1; D possibly corresponds to TRBD1 (5 bases). The germline V gene encodes CDR1 SGHTA and CDR2 FQGTGA. CDR3 size: 14 residues. V was cut by 3 bases and J by 4 bases, with 12 bases left in between. The CDR3 sequence is CASSLIRAGTEAFF. The CDR3 DNA reads as TGTGCCAGCAGCTTGATCAGGGCGGGCACTGAAGCTTTCTTT.

This clonotype was detected a few times. This sequence joins TRBV28 and TRBJ2-3, with 9 bases identical to TRBD1. Looked up from germline, CDR1 is MDHEN and CDR2 is SYDVKM. J gave up 3 bases and V 5 bases, and 3 bases lay outside the gene matches. The length of the CDR3 is 14 residues. The DNA for the CDR3 is TGTGCCAGCAGTATCGGACAGGGGACAGATACGCAGTATTTT. Translated, it gives CASSIGQGTDTQYF.

The rearrangement joins TRBV2 to TRBJ2-3; either TRBD1 or TRBD2 may fit D (5 bases each). The V and J ends lost 7 bases and 2 bases respectively, with 10 bases between them. The CDR3 contains 13 residues. CDR1 SNHLY and CDR2 FYNNEI come from the germline V gene. The CDR3 nucleotides read TGTGCCAGCACCGGGGACCTCACAGATACGCAGTATTTT. Translating it yields CASTGDLTDTQYF. The variable domain in full, with the rest retrieved from reference TRBV2 and TRBJ2-3, is EPEVTQTPSHQVTQMGQEVILRCVPISNHLYFYWYRQILGQKVEFLVSFYNNEISEKSEIFDDQFSVERPDGSNFTLKIRSTKLEDSAMYFCASTGDLTDTQYFGPGTRLTVL.

The rearrangement uses TRBV6-1 and TRBJ1-2; 9 bases line up with TRBD1. Per the germline V gene, CDR1 is MNHNS and CDR2 is SASEGT. The CDR3 contains 18 residues. V was clipped by 7 bases and J by 7 bases; unmatched bases: 22. CDR3 nucleotides: TGTGCCAGCACACGAGCGCTGGGAAGGACAGGGGTGGATCTTGGCTACACCTTC. Encoded protein: CASTRALGRTGVDLGYTF.

This clonotype occurred many times. This chain connects TRBV20-1 to TRBJ1-3; maybe TRBD1 (5 bases). Trimming stripped 3 bases from V and 1 base from J, with 13 bases between. Germline V gene data show CDR1 as DFQATT and CDR2 as SNEGSKA (reference sequence). There are 15 residues in the CDR3. The CDR3 spells CSASQGPESGNTIYF. The CDR3 DNA is TGCAGTGCTAGTCAGGGTCCGGAGTCTGGAAACACCATATATTTT.

At least ten counts were recorded for this clonotype. The chain recombines TRBV11-2 with TRBJ2-4; 11 positions match TRBD1. The CDR3 is 16 amino acids. CDR1 SGHAT and CDR2 FQNNGV come from the germline V gene. V trimming: 5 bases; J trimming: 9 bases; junction bases outside the gene matches: 12. CDR3 sequence reads: CASSQVVGQGGAIQYF. The CDR3 nucleotides read TGTGCCAGCAGCCAAGTAGTGGGACAGGGGGGCGCCATTCAGTACTTC.

The chain employs TRBV6-2 or TRBV6-3 and TRBJ1-5, with D tentatively TRBD1 (6 bases). Germline V gene lookup returns CDR1 MNHEY and CDR2 SVGEGT. Trimming removed 6 bases from V and 2 bases from J, with 11 bases in between. The CDR3 sequence is 14 residues long. CDR3 nucleotides: TGTGCCAGCAGCAACAGGGACGGCAATCAGCCCCAGCATTTT. Its translation: CASSNRDGNQPQHF.